The 28 T cell receptor beta chains listed next were all sequenced from one sample in a study of blood T cell repertoires in COVID-19. Sequencing was performed with immunoSEQ multiplex PCR; in TCRdb, only in-frame clones are kept and a portion is missing. The sample holds tens of thousands of clones, approximately 77% seen once. The material sequenced was peripheral blood. These receptors were taken from a human donor in a cohort sampled during active COVID-19.

This clone was counted once. This chain links TRBV7-9 with TRBJ2-1; 11 positions match TRBD2. The CDR3 length is 15 residues. J was trimmed by 4 bases and V by 5 bases; bases with no gene match: 4. From germline, CDR1 is SEHNR and CDR2 FQNEAQ (reference sequence). CDR3 coding DNA: TGTGCCAGCAGCGGTCTAGCGGGAGGTTACAATGAGCAGTTCTTC. Encoded protein: CASSGLAGGYNEQFF. Together with reference TRBV7-9 and TRBJ2-1, the CDR3 gives the full variable domain: DTGVSQNPRHKITKRGQNVTFRCDPISEHNRLYWYRQTLGQGPEFLTYFQNEAQLEKSRLLSDRFSAERPKGSFSTLEIQRTEQGDSAMYLCASSGLAGGYNEQFFGPGTRLTVL.

The chain has TRBV10-1 and TRBJ2-3; TRBD1 aligns across 7 bases. The V gene's germline CDR1 is WNHNN and CDR2 SYGVQD (reference sequence). The CDR3 has 13 residues. V dropped 6 bases and J dropped 6; count of bases not matched to a gene: 6. The DNA for the CDR3 is TGCGCCAGCAGGGGGGACAGCCATGATACGCAGTATTTT. Protein sequence: CASRGDSHDTQYF.

This clone appeared once. The chain recombines TRBV4-1 with TRBJ2-5; the match to TRBD2 covers 8 bases. The CDR3 extends over 16 amino acids. From germline, CDR1 is MGHRA and CDR2 YSYEKL. Germline trimming cut 6 bases from V and 3 bases from J; bases unmatched to any gene: 12. In nucleotides, the CDR3 is TGCGCCAGCAGTGGCTCTAGCGGGCCTTCTGAAGAGACCCAGTACTTC. Translated, it gives CASSGSSGPSEETQYF.

This clone appeared a single time. The chain uses TRBV25-1 and TRBJ2-2, with 8 bases matching TRBD1. In germline, CDR1 is MGHDK, CDR2 SYGVNS. Losses at the gene ends were 5 bases for V and 1 base for J; bases not matched to a gene: 9. There are 17 residues in the CDR3. CDR3 loop: CASSPPPGQGNTGELFF. The CDR3 DNA reads as TGTGCCAGCAGTCCCCCCCCCGGACAGGGGAACACCGGGGAGCTGTTTTTT.

V and J are TRBV7-9 and TRBJ1-1; TRBD1 agrees at 7 bases. The CDR3 has 13 residues. From germline, CDR1 is SEHNR and CDR2 FQNEAQ (reference sequence). V lost 7 bases to trimming and J lost 1 base; unmatched junction nucleotides: 3. DNA for the CDR3: TGTGCCAGCAAACCAGGGGGGAACACTGAAGCTTTCTTT. It yields the protein CASKPGGNTEAFF. Based on the CDR3 plus reference TRBV7-9 and TRBJ1-1, the full variable domain is DTGVSQNPRHKITKRGQNVTFRCDPISEHNRLYWYRQTLGQGPEFLTYFQNEAQLEKSRLLSDRFSAERPKGSFSTLEIQRTEQGDSAMYLCASKPGGNTEAFFGQGTRLTVV.

This chain joins TRBV6-2 or TRBV6-3 and TRBJ2-1, with 14 bases fitting TRBD2. The ends lost 2 bases at V and 7 bases at J; junction bases unmatched: 10. CDR1 is MNHEY, CDR2 SVGEGT, per germline. The CDR3 is made up of 18 amino acids. The CDR3 protein is CASSYPGTSGGIRNEQFF. CDR3 in DNA: TGTGCCAGCAGTTACCCCGGGACTAGCGGGGGAATAAGGAATGAGCAGTTCTTC.

With regard to this clone: Other DNA sequences within the sample encode an identical CDR3. This sequence joins TRBV10-3 and TRBJ2-3; 7 bases match TRBD2. Germline lookup yields CDR1 ENHRY and CDR2 SYGVKD. CDR3 size: 15 residues. Germline trimming cut 4 bases from V and 2 bases from J; bases unmatched to any gene: 6. The CDR3: CAISGRGTTTDTQYF. The CDR3 nucleotides read TGTGCCATCAGTGGGCGCGGGACTACCACAGATACGCAGTATTTT.

The chain combines TRBV18 with TRBJ1-1; 8 bases are a match to TRBD1. The CDR3 is 14 residues long. Trimming took 3 bases from V and 5 from J; bases not matched to a gene: 5. Germline lookup yields CDR1 KGHSH and CDR2 LQKENI. CDR3 sequence reads: CASSPQTGDTEAFF. CDR3 coding DNA: TGTGCCAGCTCACCGCAGACAGGGGATACTGAAGCTTTCTTT.

V and J are TRBV5-4 and TRBJ2-5; D might be TRBD1 (6 bases). CDR1 SGHNT and CDR2 YYREEE come from the germline V gene (reference sequence). V lost 0 bases and J 2 bases, leaving 8 bases between the germline ends. The CDR3 contains 14 residues. CDR3 in DNA: TGTGCCAGCAGCTTGGGACAGGCACAAGAGACCCAGTACTTC. It is translated as CASSLGQAQETQYF. Filled out from reference TRBV5-4 and TRBJ2-5, the complete variable domain reads ETGVTQSPTHLIKTRGQQVTLRCSSQSGHNTVSWYQQALGQGPQFIFQYYREEENGRGNFPPRFSGLQFPNYSSELNVNALELDDSALYLCASSLGQAQETQYFGPGTRLLVL.

The gene calls are TRBV4-3 and TRBJ2-5; 12 bases are shared with TRBD2. Germline CDR1 and CDR2: LGHNA and YSLEER. Germline trimming cut 0 bases from V and 5 bases from J; bases unmatched to any gene: 4. This CDR3 region has 16 residues. CDR3 in amino acids: CASSQERGLAGETQYF. CDR3 nucleotide sequence: TGCGCCAGCAGCCAAGAAAGGGGACTAGCGGGTGAGACCCAGTACTTC.

The chain links TRBV5-5 to TRBJ2-1; D remains unclear. Germline V gene data show CDR1 as SGHKS and CDR2 as YYEKEE (reference sequence). The V gene lost 0 bases and the J gene lost 6 bases, with 19 bases spanning the gap. CDR3 length: 17 residues. The CDR3 region is CASSLGRSRSLANEQFF. CDR3 sequence (DNA): TGTGCCAGCAGCTTGGGGCGGTCGAGGTCTCTGGCCAATGAGCAGTTCTTC.

The chain uses TRBV4-2 and TRBJ1-3; 7 bases map to TRBD1. This CDR3 spans 16 amino acids. Germline lookup yields CDR1 LGHNA and CDR2 YNFKEQ. V gave up 0 bases and J gave up 0 bases; unmatched junction bases: 2. CDR3 sequence: CASSQEAGGSGNTIYF. The CDR3 DNA follows: TGTGCCAGCAGCCAAGAGGCAGGGGGCTCTGGAAACACCATATATTTT.

This clone was observed a few times. This chain links TRBV4-2 with TRBJ1-1; no clear D gene. V was pared by 0 bases and J by 11 bases, with 13 bases between. In germline, CDR1 is LGHNA, CDR2 YNFKEQ. The CDR3 spans 13 residues. The CDR3 DNA reads as TGTGCCAGCAGCCAAGACCGAGAACTGGTGGCTTTCTTT. Amino acid sequence: CASSQDRELVAFF.

This chain links TRBV28 with TRBJ1-2; D uncertain. Germline CDR1 reads MDHEN; CDR2 reads SYDVKM. The CDR3 consists of 11 residues. The V end lost 5 bases, the J end lost 5 bases, and 6 bases lay between the germline ends. The CDR3 is CASSTVYGYTF. CDR3 DNA sequence: TGTGCCAGCAGTACTGTTTATGGCTACACCTTC.

The V and J genes are TRBV2 and TRBJ2-2; D remains unclear. From germline, CDR1 is SNHLY and CDR2 FYNNEI. CDR3 length equals 16 residues. Trimming took off 1 base at V and 2 bases at J, with 11 bases between the two ends. The CDR3 sequence: CASSEGAGANTGELFF. CDR3 DNA sequence: TGTGCCAGCAGTGAAGGGGCAGGCGCCAACACCGGGGAGCTGTTTTTT.

This clone appeared once. V and J are TRBV5-4 and TRBJ1-3; possibly TRBD1 for D (5 bases). Germline CDR1 is SGHNT and CDR2 is YYREEE (reference sequence). V lost 0 bases to trimming and J lost 2 bases, with 9 bases between them. The CDR3 spans 15 residues. The DNA of the CDR3 is TGTGCCAGCAGCTTGGGGGGCTGGACTGGAAACACCATATATTTT. Its protein is CASSLGGWTGNTIYF. Full variable domain (rest looked up from reference TRBV5-4 and TRBJ1-3): ETGVTQSPTHLIKTRGQQVTLRCSSQSGHNTVSWYQQALGQGPQFIFQYYREEENGRGNFPPRFSGLQFPNYSSELNVNALELDDSALYLCASSLGGWTGNTIYFGEGSWLTVV.

This clone was counted a few times. The V gene is TRBV11-3, the J gene TRBJ2-5; D not resolved. Germline V lookup: CDR1 SGHNT, CDR2 YENEEA. V lost 0 bases and J lost 7, with 21 bases in between. This CDR3 has 17 amino acids. CDR3 residues: CASSLDPYPGSRGTQYF. The DNA for the CDR3 is TGTGCCAGCAGCTTAGATCCCTACCCCGGGTCCCGCGGGACCCAGTACTTC.

This chain joins TRBV5-1 and TRBJ2-3; 10 bases fit TRBD2. Germline V gene data show CDR1 as SGHRS and CDR2 as YFSETQ. The CDR3 has 15 amino acids. J lost 3 bases, V lost 2 bases, and 3 bases had no gene match. CDR3 in DNA: TGCGCCAGCAGCTTAGCGGGAGGGTGGACAGATACGCAGTATTTT. It translates to CASSLAGGWTDTQYF. The full variable domain, completed using reference TRBV5-1 and TRBJ2-3, is KAGVTQTPRYLIKTRGQQVTLSCSPISGHRSVSWYQQTPGQGLQFLFEYFSETQRNKGNFPGRFSGRQFSNSRSEMNVSTLELGDSALYLCASSLAGGWTDTQYFGPGTRLTVL.

This chain joins TRBV27 and TRBJ2-7, with 7 bases that match TRBD2. This CDR3 is 14 amino acids long. The V gene end was trimmed by 4 bases and the J gene end by 6 bases; junction bases not matched to a gene: 9. Germline CDR1 and CDR2: MNHEY and SMNVEV (reference sequence). CDR3 protein: CASSSPGTTTEQYF. The CDR3 DNA is TGTGCCAGCAGTTCCCCCGGGACTACGACCGAGCAGTACTTC.

This clone was seen a handful of times. The J gene is TRBJ1-1, the V gene TRBV27; TRBD1 matches at 10 bases. The germline V gene encodes CDR1 MNHEY and CDR2 SMNVEV (reference sequence). The CDR3 consists of 14 residues. The ends lost 7 bases at V and 5 bases at J; junction bases unmatched: 7. As DNA, the CDR3 is TGTGCCAGCAATTTCGGACAGGGGGGAACTGAAGCTTTCTTT. Translated, it gives CASNFGQGGTEAFF.

This clone appeared a few times. This chain uses TRBV5-4 with TRBJ2-3; possibly TRBD2 for D (6 bases). Germline lookup yields CDR1 SGHNT and CDR2 YYREEE (reference sequence). The V and J ends lost 3 bases and 6 bases respectively, with 20 bases between them. CDR3 length equals 16 residues. CDR3 DNA sequence: TGTGCCAGCAGCTCCTCCCTCGGAGCGGGTGGGGATACGCAGTATTTT. It specifies CASSSSLGAGGDTQYF. Variable domain in full (rest from reference TRBV5-4 and TRBJ2-3): ETGVTQSPTHLIKTRGQQVTLRCSSQSGHNTVSWYQQALGQGPQFIFQYYREEENGRGNFPPRFSGLQFPNYSSELNVNALELDDSALYLCASSSSLGAGGDTQYFGPGTRLTVL.

There are a few counts of this clone. The chain couples TRBV27 to TRBJ2-7; tentatively, D is TRBD1 (6 bases). CDR1 is MNHEY and CDR2 is SMNVEV in the germline V gene (reference sequence). Trimming removed 4 bases at V and 0 bases at J, with 13 bases between. This CDR3 comprises 15 residues. The CDR3 reads CASSSRQASSYEQYF. CDR3 bases: TGTGCCAGCAGTTCCAGACAGGCTTCCTCCTACGAGCAGTACTTC.

This clone was counted only a few times. This chain uses TRBV28 with TRBJ2-7; 9 bases align to TRBD2. Germline V CDR1 and CDR2: MDHEN, SYDVKM. The V and J ends lost 4 bases and 3 bases, in that order; junction bases with no gene match: 13. This CDR3 has 17 amino acids. This chain's CDR3 is CASSSLTLAGKRYEQYF. CDR3 nucleotide sequence: TGTGCCAGCAGTTCCCTCACCCTAGCGGGAAAACGCTACGAGCAGTACTTC.

The chain uses TRBV18 and TRBJ2-1; D perhaps matches TRBD1 (6 bases). There are 13 residues in the CDR3. Germline CDR1 reads KGHSH; CDR2 reads LQKENI. V dropped 6 bases and J dropped 9 bases, with 15 bases sitting between them. For the CDR3, the DNA is TGTGCCAGCTCGCCATGGGGGCCAGGTGAGCAGTTCTTC. Translated: CASSPWGPGEQFF.

The rearrangement uses TRBV11-3 and TRBJ2-2; tentative D call: TRBD1 (5 bases). V shed 3 bases and J shed 3 bases, with 5 bases lying between them. The CDR3 has 13 residues. CDR1 is SGHNT and CDR2 is YENEEA in the germline V gene. The CDR3 sequence: CASSFRDTGELFF. As DNA, the CDR3 is TGTGCCAGCAGCTTCAGGGACACCGGGGAGCTGTTTTTT.

This chain joins TRBV19 and TRBJ1-1; 9 nucleotides agree with TRBD1. J gave up 0 bases and V 3 bases, and 2 bases lay outside the gene matches. Germline CDR1 LNHDA, CDR2 SQIVND (reference sequence). CDR3 length equals 15 residues. The CDR3 spells CASSIGQGLNTEAFF. The DNA of the CDR3 is TGTGCCAGTAGTATCGGACAGGGGTTGAACACTGAAGCTTTCTTT.

This clone was detected a few times. This chain links TRBV5-5 with TRBJ1-5, with no clear D. The CDR3 spans 14 residues. Germline V gene data show CDR1 as SGHKS and CDR2 as YYEKEE (reference sequence). V shed 0 bases and J shed 4 bases, with 8 bases lying between them. The DNA for the CDR3 is TGTGCCAGCAGCTTGGGGCACCAGAATCAGCCCCAGCATTTT. Protein product: CASSLGHQNQPQHF.

This clone appeared once. This chain links TRBV5-6 with TRBJ2-1; 9 bases match TRBD1. With 5 bases clipped from V and 7 bases from J, the junction kept 10 bases outside the gene matches. The CDR3 runs to 15 residues. The germline V gene has CDR1 SGHDT and CDR2 YYEEEE. In nucleotides, the CDR3 is TGTGCCAGCAGTCGGAGACAGGGGGTGGTTAATGAGCAGTTCTTC. It encodes CASSRRQGVVNEQFF.